These 20 T cell receptor beta chains originate from one sample sequenced in a study of shared clonotypes between healthy human individuals. Profiled with immunoSEQ multiplex PCR; TCRdb holds only in-frame clones, not every one. The table shows about 1.5 million clones, with approximately 98% occurring only once. Material: naive CD4+ T cells sorted from blood. Subset here: CD45RA+ positively selected. The receptors were gathered from a man aged 25 to 40 in good health.

This clone was recorded once. V usage is TRBV9 and J usage is TRBJ2-2; TRBD1 is a possible D gene (6 bases). V shed 4 bases and J shed 6 bases, with 10 bases lying between them. Germline loops: CDR1 SGDLS, CDR2 YYNGEE. The CDR3 runs to 13 residues. This CDR3 is CASSRDISGELFF. The CDR3 DNA reads as TGTGCCAGCAGCAGGGACATTTCCGGGGAGCTGTTTTTT.

V gene TRBV6-6 combines with J gene TRBJ2-1; 9 nucleotides line up with TRBD2. CDR1 and CDR2 (germline): MNHNY, SVGAGI (reference sequence). Losses at the gene ends were 5 bases for V and 7 bases for J; bases not matched to a gene: 6. This CDR3 has 14 amino acids. DNA of the CDR3: TGTGCCAGCAGTACCATCCTAGCGGGGAATGAGCAGTTCTTC. Translation gives CASSTILAGNEQFF.

The CDR3 DNA is TGTGCCAGCAACAGGGACTACGGGGAGACCCAGTACTTC. Encoded protein: CASNRDYGETQYF. The chain employs TRBV6-1 and TRBJ2-5, with D possibly matching TRBD2 (7 bases). Trimming took 7 bases from V and 5 from J, leaving 14 bases between them. CDR3 length: 13 residues. Per germline, CDR1 MNHNS and CDR2 SASEGT.

DNA of the CDR3: TGCGCCAGCAGCCAAGATGGGCAGGGGGGCAGCAATCAGCCCCAGCATTTT. Encoded protein: CASSQDGQGGSNQPQHF. The V and J genes are TRBV4-1 and TRBJ1-5, with 7 bases that match TRBD1. Germline lookup yields CDR1 MGHRA and CDR2 YSYEKL. V lost 0 bases, J lost 1 base, and 6 bases stayed unmatched. The CDR3 length is 17 residues.

The chain links TRBV4-2 to TRBJ1-1, with D possibly TRBD1 on 6 matching bases. V was trimmed by 1 base and J by 3 bases, leaving 9 bases between them. The CDR3 sequence is 14 residues long. From germline, CDR1 is LGHNA and CDR2 YNFKEQ. CDR3 protein: CASSQVRGHTEAFF. The CDR3 nucleotides read TGTGCCAGCAGCCAAGTTCGGGGGCACACTGAAGCTTTCTTT.

CDR3 nucleotides: TGCGCCAGCAGCCTGGGGACAGGGAGCTACGAGCAGTACTTC. Translation gives CASSLGTGSYEQYF. V is TRBV4-1 and J is TRBJ2-7, with TRBD1 matching over 9 bases. CDR3 size: 14 residues. Germline assignment: CDR1 MGHRA and CDR2 YSYEKL. Unmatched junction bases numbered 4, after V lost 4 bases and J lost 3 bases.

V and J are TRBV5-1 and TRBJ2-3; TRBD2 is a possible D gene (5 bases). The CDR3 consists of 14 residues. The germline V and J ends were trimmed by 3 bases and 0 bases, with 8 bases remaining between them. The germline gives CDR1 SGHRS, CDR2 YFSETQ. DNA for the CDR3: TGCGCCAGCAGCTCGAGGGTTAGCACAGATACGCAGTATTTT. Translation gives CASSSRVSTDTQYF.

The chain couples TRBV6-5 to TRBJ2-1, with D hard to call. Germline CDR1 and CDR2: MNHEY and SVGAGI. Between the trimmed V and J ends, which lost 4 bases and 13 bases, there was a span of 14 bases. The CDR3 covers 12 residues. CDR3 protein: CASSSGSATQFF. The CDR3 bases are TGTGCCAGCAGTTCAGGATCTGCTACCCAGTTCTTC.

The chain combines TRBV4-3 with TRBJ2-1, with unresolved D. The germline V gene encodes CDR1 LGHNA and CDR2 YSLEER. The CDR3 spans 13 residues. Trimming removed 4 bases from V and 4 bases from J, with 8 bases in between. CDR3 amino acids: CASSREIYNEQFF. The CDR3 DNA sequence: TGCGCCAGCAGCCGGGAAATTTACAATGAGCAGTTCTTC.

This chain joins TRBV7-9 and TRBJ2-7; D remains unclear. This CDR3 contains 11 residues. The germline gives CDR1 SEHNR, CDR2 FQNEAQ (reference sequence). V lost 4 bases and J lost 7, with 8 bases in between. The CDR3 is CASSSQREQYF. The CDR3 nucleotides read TGTGCCAGCAGCTCCCAACGGGAGCAGTACTTC. The full variable domain, in which reference TRBV7-9 and TRBJ2-7 provide the parts outside the CDR3, is DTGVSQNPRHKITKRGQNVTFRCDPISEHNRLYWYRQTLGQGPEFLTYFQNEAQLEKSRLLSDRFSAERPKGSFSTLEIQRTEQGDSAMYLCASSSQREQYFGPGTRLTVT.

The chain recombines TRBV7-9 with TRBJ1-1; D not resolved. The CDR3 contains 13 residues. Germline CDR1 reads SEHNR; CDR2 reads FQNEAQ (reference sequence). The V end was cut by 2 bases, the J end by 1 base, with 5 bases between. In DNA form, the CDR3 reads TGTGCCAGCAGCTTAAGTCGGAACACTGAAGCTTTCTTT. As protein: CASSLSRNTEAFF.

This chain links TRBV2 with TRBJ2-3; D not certain. Germline V gene data show CDR1 as SNHLY and CDR2 as FYNNEI. This CDR3 contains 14 residues. Trimming shortened V by 1 base and J by 3 bases, and 8 bases separated the two germline ends. For the CDR3, the DNA is TGTGCCAGCAGTGAAGTCGTGAGTACAGATACGCAGTATTTT. This sequence encodes CASSEVVSTDTQYF.

The genes are TRBV5-4 and TRBJ2-1; 9 nucleotides align to TRBD2. With 3 bases clipped from V and 5 bases from J, the junction kept 9 bases outside the gene matches. This CDR3 comprises 16 residues. The germline CDR1 and CDR2 sequences are SGHNT and YYREEE (reference sequence). CDR3 loop: CASSYPSSGINNEQFF. The CDR3 DNA sequence: TGTGCCAGCAGCTACCCTTCTAGCGGGATTAACAATGAGCAGTTCTTC.

In its sample, this clone was seen once. The V gene is TRBV5-1, the J gene TRBJ2-3, with TRBD1 matching over 11 bases. Germline V gene sequence: CDR1 SGHRS, CDR2 YFSETQ. V shed 0 bases and J 5 bases; nucleotides not matched to a gene: 2. The length of the CDR3 is 15 residues. CDR3 bases: TGCGCCAGCAGCTTGGGGACAGGGGGCGGAGATACGCAGTATTTT. Protein product: CASSLGTGGGDTQYF.

The CDR3 DNA follows: TGTGCCAGCAGCCTCGGGGTAGCGGACACAGATACGCAGTATTTT. It yields the protein CASSLGVADTDTQYF. The J gene is TRBJ2-3, the V gene TRBV7-3; the D gene is possibly TRBD2 (6 bases). The CDR3 is 15 amino acids. Germline values: CDR1 SGHTA, CDR2 FQGTGA. Trimming pared 5 bases from V and 2 bases from J, leaving 14 bases between.

The chain uses TRBV5-1 and TRBJ1-5; 9 bases line up with TRBD1. Losses at the gene ends were 4 bases for V and 7 bases for J; bases not matched to a gene: 6. Germline CDR1 reads SGHRS; CDR2 reads YFSETQ. The CDR3 has 14 residues. The CDR3 region has the DNA TGCGCCAGCAGCCCGGACAGGGGAGGACAGCCCCAGCATTTT. It translates to CASSPDRGGQPQHF. Using reference TRBV5-1 and TRBJ1-5 for the parts outside the CDR3, the full variable domain is KAGVTQTPRYLIKTRGQQVTLSCSPISGHRSVSWYQQTPGQGLQFLFEYFSETQRNKGNFPGRFSGRQFSNSRSEMNVSTLELGDSALYLCASSPDRGGQPQHFGDGTRLSIL.

The chain uses TRBV28 and TRBJ1-2; D might be TRBD1 (6 bases). The CDR3 covers 14 residues. Germline V gene lookup returns CDR1 MDHEN and CDR2 SYDVKM. Trimming took 7 bases from V and 5 from J, leaving 17 bases between them. CDR3 protein: CASTYGGRLYGYTF. DNA of the CDR3: TGTGCCAGCACCTATGGGGGGCGATTGTATGGCTACACCTTC.

The chain couples TRBV29-1 to TRBJ2-5; 15 bases are shared with TRBD2. The germline V gene encodes CDR1 SQVTM and CDR2 ANQGSEA. This CDR3 spans 13 amino acids. V lost 6 bases to trimming and J lost 4 bases; unmatched junction nucleotides: 0. Written as DNA, the CDR3 is TGCAGCGTGGGACTAGCGGGAGGAGAGACCCAGTACTTC. As protein: CSVGLAGGETQYF. Full variable domain (missing parts from reference TRBV29-1 and TRBJ2-5): SAVISQKPSRDICQRGTSLTIQCQVDSQVTMMFWYRQQPGQSLTLIATANQGSEATYESGFVIDKFPISRPNLTFSTLTVSNMSPEDSSIYLCSVGLAGGETQYFGPGTRLLVL.

The V gene is TRBV4-3, the J gene TRBJ2-7; D ambiguous. Trimming removed 1 base at V and 0 bases at J, with 10 bases between. The CDR3 spans 15 residues. From germline, CDR1 is LGHNA and CDR2 YSLEER. The CDR3 sequence is CASSQGGLPSYEQYF. The CDR3 region has the DNA TGCGCCAGCAGCCAAGGTGGGTTACCCTCCTACGAGCAGTACTTC.

Points on this clone: The junction and the germline gene differ at one end; a read error may be behind it. The V and J genes are TRBV2 and TRBJ2-7; TRBD2 might be the D (7 bases). Germline V CDR1 and CDR2: SNHLY, FYNNEI. CDR3 length equals 13 residues. Here the CDR3 DNA reads TGTGCCACCAGTGGCGGGGGCACCTACGAGCAGTACTTC. Its translation: CATSGGGTYEQYF.